A selection of T cell receptor beta chains follows, all from one sample in a study of cytomegalovirus exposure and HLA in healthy donors. Clones were read by immunoSEQ multiplex PCR, and TCRdb kept only the in-frame ones, dropping some. The sample has tens of thousands of clones, roughly 90% seen once; the top ten hold less than 5%. Sample: PBMCs. The receptors shown here come from a woman in her late teens or twenties in good health and CMV-seropositive. Both conserved end residues are part of each CDR3. The D gene is left open where the match is weak. Some rows have no size entry. The others give once, few or many, or a class for an expanded clone.

len: 14
d_gene: NA
j_gene: TRBJ1-1
abundance: NA
v_gene: TRBV5-4
CDR3nt: TGTGCCAGCAGCTTGGACAGGGTGAACACTGAAGCTTTCTTT
CDR3aa: CASSLDRVNTEAFF

len: 16
d_gene: NA
j_gene: TRBJ2-3
abundance: once
v_gene: TRBV7-9
CDR3nt: TGTGCCAGCAGCTCGGTACAGGCGGCGAGTGCAGATACGCAGTATTTT
CDR3aa: CASSSVQAASADTQYF

len: 14
d_gene: NA
j_gene: TRBJ2-7
abundance: NA
v_gene: TRBV12-2
CDR3nt: TGTGCAAGTCGGGGACGGGGGTCTCCCTACGAGCAGTACTTC
CDR3aa: CASRGRGSPYEQYF

len: 16
d_gene: TRBD2
j_gene: TRBJ2-2
abundance: NA
v_gene: TRBV6-6
CDR3nt: TGTGCCAGCAGTTACTCGGGGGGGTCGAACACCGGGGAGCTGTTTTTT
CDR3aa: CASSYSGGSNTGELFF

len: 13
d_gene: TRBD1
j_gene: TRBJ1-4
abundance: once
v_gene: TRBV18
CDR3nt: TGTGCCAGCTCAGAGGACAGGAGTGAAAAACTGTTTTTT
CDR3aa: CASSEDRSEKLFF

len: 15
d_gene: TRBD2
j_gene: TRBJ2-1
abundance: NA
v_gene: TRBV11-2
CDR3nt: TGTGCCAGCAGCTTAGAACTAGCGGAGTACAATGAGCAGTTCTTC
CDR3aa: CASSLELAEYNEQFF

len: 14
d_gene: NA
j_gene: TRBJ2-1
abundance: NA
v_gene: TRBV2
CDR3nt: TGTGCCAGCACTTTTGGGGTCGGGGACAATGAGCAGTTCTTC
CDR3aa: CASTFGVGDNEQFF

len: 13
d_gene: TRBD1
j_gene: TRBJ2-1
abundance: NA
v_gene: TRBV10-3
CDR3nt: TGTGCCATCAAGACAGGGTCCTACAATGAGCAGTTCTTC
CDR3aa: CAIKTGSYNEQFF

len: 15
d_gene: NA
j_gene: TRBJ2-3
abundance: NA
v_gene: TRBV4-3
CDR3nt: TGCGCCAGCAGCCAAGATTCCCAGCGGACAGATACGCAGTATTTT
CDR3aa: CASSQDSQRTDTQYF

len: 16
d_gene: NA
j_gene: TRBJ2-7
abundance: NA
v_gene: TRBV7-2
CDR3nt: TGTGCCAGCAGCTTAAGTCCCGGGGTGGTGGTGTACGAGCAGTACTTC
CDR3aa: CASSLSPGVVVYEQYF

len: 15
d_gene: NA
j_gene: TRBJ2-1
abundance: NA
v_gene: TRBV27
CDR3nt: TGTGCCAGCAGTTTATGGTGTTGCGGCTACAATGAGCAGTTCTTC
CDR3aa: CASSLWCCGYNEQFF

len: 14
d_gene: NA
j_gene: TRBJ1-2
abundance: NA
v_gene: TRBV7-9
CDR3nt: TGTGCCAGCAGCTTTAATCAGAGAGGCTATGGCTACACCTTC
CDR3aa: CASSFNQRGYGYTF

len: 14
d_gene: NA
j_gene: TRBJ1-1
abundance: NA
v_gene: TRBV18
CDR3nt: TGTGCCAGCTCACCTGTCAGGGGGAACACTGAAGCTTTCTTT
CDR3aa: CASSPVRGNTEAFF

len: 12
d_gene: NA
j_gene: TRBJ1-1
abundance: NA
v_gene: TRBV7-9
CDR3nt: TGTGCCAGCAGCCAAACAGGTGGTGAAGCTTTCTTT
CDR3aa: CASSQTGGEAFF

len: 15
d_gene: NA
j_gene: TRBJ1-2
abundance: NA
v_gene: TRBV6-1
CDR3nt: TGTGCCAGCAGACGAGGACAGAATTATAACTATGGCTACACCTTC
CDR3aa: CASRRGQNYNYGYTF

len: 12
d_gene: NA
j_gene: TRBJ2-1
abundance: NA
v_gene: TRBV29-1
CDR3nt: TGCAGCGTTGAAATTCTTTACAATGAGCAGTTCTTC
CDR3aa: CSVEILYNEQFF

len: 15
d_gene: TRBD2
j_gene: TRBJ2-1
abundance: NA
v_gene: TRBV6-5
CDR3nt: TGTGCCAGCAGTCGTAGCGGGGGTACCTACAATGAGCAGTTCTTC
CDR3aa: CASSRSGGTYNEQFF

len: 14
d_gene: NA
j_gene: TRBJ1-1
abundance: NA
v_gene: TRBV7-2
CDR3nt: TGTGCCAGCAGCCCTAGGTACGGGGACACTGAAGCTTTCTTT
CDR3aa: CASSPRYGDTEAFF

len: 17
d_gene: TRBD1
j_gene: TRBJ1-4
abundance: NA
v_gene: TRBV11-2
CDR3nt: TGTGCCAGCAGTCGCACCGATAGACAGGGAGATAATGAAAAACTGTTTTTT
CDR3aa: CASSRTDRQGDNEKLFF

len: 12
d_gene: NA
j_gene: TRBJ2-1
abundance: NA
v_gene: TRBV27
CDR3nt: TGTGCCAGCAGCCTCGGGACAAATGAGCAGTTCTTC
CDR3aa: CASSLGTNEQFF

len: 14
d_gene: NA
j_gene: TRBJ2-3
abundance: NA
v_gene: TRBV27
CDR3nt: TGTGCCAGCAGTTTAGTATCTAGCACAGATACGCAGTATTTT
CDR3aa: CASSLVSSTDTQYF

len: 14
d_gene: TRBD2
j_gene: TRBJ2-7
abundance: NA
v_gene: TRBV6-6
CDR3nt: TGTGCCAGCAACCGGGCGGGGGGCACCTACGAGCAGTACTTC
CDR3aa: CASNRAGGTYEQYF

len: 14
d_gene: NA
j_gene: TRBJ2-5
abundance: NA
v_gene: TRBV7-2
CDR3nt: TGTGCCAGCAGCTCGCGACAGCTCCAAGAGACCCAGTACTTC
CDR3aa: CASSSRQLQETQYF

len: 11
d_gene: NA
j_gene: TRBJ1-1
abundance: NA
v_gene: TRBV29-1
CDR3nt: TGCAGCGCCCAGGTGAACACTGAAGCTTTCTTT
CDR3aa: CSAQVNTEAFF

len: 15
d_gene: TRBD2
j_gene: TRBJ2-7
abundance: NA
v_gene: TRBV5-4
CDR3nt: TGTGCCAGCAGCTTAACTAGCGGGGGACCCTACGAGCAGTACTTC
CDR3aa: CASSLTSGGPYEQYF

len: 18
d_gene: TRBD1
j_gene: TRBJ1-4
abundance: NA
v_gene: TRBV2
CDR3nt: TGTGCCAGCAGTGAAACGGGACAGGGAGACGCAACTAATGAAAAACTGTTTTTT
CDR3aa: CASSETGQGDATNEKLFF

len: 15
d_gene: NA
j_gene: TRBJ1-2
abundance: NA
v_gene: TRBV4-2
CDR3nt: TGTGCCAGCAGCCAAGGGACAGTCTCTAACTATGGCTACACCTTC
CDR3aa: CASSQGTVSNYGYTF

len: 15
d_gene: TRBD2
j_gene: TRBJ2-1
abundance: NA
v_gene: TRBV6-5
CDR3nt: TGTGCCAGCAGTTACGGAGCGGGGCCCTACAATGAGCAGTTCTTC
CDR3aa: CASSYGAGPYNEQFF

len: 14
d_gene: NA
j_gene: TRBJ2-2
abundance: NA
v_gene: TRBV7-2
CDR3nt: TGTGCCAGCAGCCGCGACAGGAACACCGGGGAGCTGTTTTTT
CDR3aa: CASSRDRNTGELFF

len: 18
d_gene: NA
j_gene: TRBJ1-6
abundance: NA
v_gene: TRBV7-9
CDR3nt: TGTGCCAGCAGCTATGAACAAAACCTTGCCTCCTATAATTCACCCCTCCACTTT
CDR3aa: CASSYEQNLASYNSPLHF

len: 16
d_gene: NA
j_gene: TRBJ1-5
abundance: few
v_gene: TRBV30
CDR3nt: TGTGCCTGGAGTGGGAGGGCACCTTTCCCCAATCAGCCCCAGCATTTT
CDR3aa: CAWSGRAPFPNQPQHF

len: 13
d_gene: NA
j_gene: TRBJ2-7
abundance: NA
v_gene: TRBV4-3
CDR3nt: TGCGCCAGCAGCCTGAGGGGGGGGAACGAGCAGTACTTC
CDR3aa: CASSLRGGNEQYF

len: 16
d_gene: TRBD1
j_gene: TRBJ1-4
abundance: NA
v_gene: TRBV4-3
CDR3nt: TGCGCCAGCAGCCAAGGGCCGGGACAGGGAGGCGAAAAACTGTTTTTT
CDR3aa: CASSQGPGQGGEKLFF

len: 14
d_gene: NA
j_gene: TRBJ1-1
abundance: NA
v_gene: TRBV9
CDR3nt: TGTGCCAGCAGCCCATACGACAGAGATGTCGCAGCTTTCTTT
CDR3aa: CASSPYDRDVAAFF

len: 11
d_gene: NA
j_gene: TRBJ2-3
abundance: NA
v_gene: TRBV7-8
CDR3nt: TGTGCCAGCAGCTTTGGCGATACGCAGTATTTT
CDR3aa: CASSFGDTQYF

len: 15
d_gene: TRBD2
j_gene: TRBJ2-3
abundance: many
v_gene: TRBV6-1
CDR3nt: TGTGCCAGCAGTGAAATTAGCGGGGGGGCGGATACGCAGTATTTT
CDR3aa: CASSEISGGADTQYF

len: 13
d_gene: NA
j_gene: TRBJ2-2
abundance: NA
v_gene: TRBV11-2
CDR3nt: TGTGCCAGCAGCTTAGGAGCAGGCGGGGAGCTGTTTTTT
CDR3aa: CASSLGAGGELFF

len: 15
d_gene: TRBD1
j_gene: TRBJ1-4
abundance: NA
v_gene: TRBV7-2
CDR3nt: TGTGCCAGCAGCTCCGGACAGGCAATCGATGAAAAACTGTTTTTT
CDR3aa: CASSSGQAIDEKLFF

len: 15
d_gene: TRBD1
j_gene: TRBJ1-4
abundance: NA
v_gene: TRBV6-6
CDR3nt: TGTGCCAGCAGTTACCGGGACAGGGGAAAGGAAAAACTGTTTTTT
CDR3aa: CASSYRDRGKEKLFF

len: 13
d_gene: NA
j_gene: TRBJ1-2
abundance: NA
v_gene: TRBV27
CDR3nt: TGTGCCAGCAGTTTAAGAGAGGGGGATGGCTACACCTTC
CDR3aa: CASSLREGDGYTF

len: 15
d_gene: NA
j_gene: TRBJ1-1
abundance: few
v_gene: TRBV6-5
CDR3nt: TGTGCCAGCAGTACCCACAAGAATCTGAACACTGAAGCTTTCTTT
CDR3aa: CASSTHKNLNTEAFF